This TCR beta chain was observed in a study of T cell responses to AZD1222 COVID-19 vaccine. Study-level results: Researchers report vaccine-associated CD4 TCRs spanning spike, with dominance at 160-218 and 743-854. There were repertoire samples only from the period after the peak T cell response. Of the AZD1222 recipients, only 5 or 6 were seropositive at baseline.

Details on this clone: Its specificity is not known.

Here immunoSEQ multiplex PCR was the method, and the copy in TCRdb shows in-frame clones only, minus some. The sample has approximately 45,000 clones, roughly 90% seen once; the top ten hold roughly 1.1%. This clonotype originated in an adult who received the AZD1222 COVID-19 vaccine. Source: peripheral blood, taken 28 days after the second AZD1222 dose.

CDR3 sequence (DNA): TGTGCCAGTAGTAACCTACTGCGGCTGGAGACCCAGTACTTC. Residues: CASSNLLRLETQYF. The gene calls are TRBV19 and TRBJ2-5; D ambiguous. Trimming pared 4 bases from V and 5 bases from J, leaving 14 bases between. The germline V gene has CDR1 LNHDA and CDR2 SQIVND (reference sequence). The CDR3 sequence is 14 residues long. Filled out from reference TRBV19 and TRBJ2-5, the complete variable domain reads DGGITQSPKYLFRKEGQNVTLSCEQNLNHDAMYWYRQDPGQGLRLIYYSQIVNDFQKGDIAEGYSVSREKKESFPLTVTSAQKNPTAFYLCASSNLLRLETQYFGPGTRLLVL.